These 22 T cell receptor beta chains originate from one sample sequenced in a study of cytotoxic CD8 clonotypes in ibrutinib-treated CLL. TCRdb keeps only in-frame clones here, not all; method: immunoSEQ multiplex PCR. The data contain 150,000 to 250,000 clones, 72% of them singletons. The source was PBMCs, collected after 24 months of ibrutinib treatment. The receptor source for this set is a human donor with chronic lymphocytic leukemia.

This chain uses TRBV6-6 with TRBJ2-7, with no clear D. CDR1 MNHNY and CDR2 SVGAGI come from the germline V gene (reference sequence). The CDR3 covers 13 residues. V lost 0 bases and J 7 bases, leaving 10 bases between the germline ends. CDR3 sequence reads: CASSYSILMEQYF. In DNA form, the CDR3 reads TGTGCCAGCAGTTACTCGATCTTAATGGAGCAGTACTTC.

This clone was seen a handful of times. The CDR3 spells CASSLQGGQQYF. Written as DNA, the CDR3 is TGTGCCAGCAGTCTCCAGGGTGGCCAGCAGTACTTC. V gene TRBV27 combines with J gene TRBJ2-7, with a tentative D call TRBD1 (5 bases). Germline V CDR1 and CDR2: MNHEY, SMNVEV (reference sequence). V lost 5 bases and J lost 8, with 13 bases in between. The CDR3 contains 12 residues.

This clone occurred a few times. The chain is built from TRBV7-9 and TRBJ1-1; 7 nucleotides agree with TRBD1. The junction had 3 bases not matched to a gene; V was cut back by 6 bases and J by 2 bases. The germline CDR1 and CDR2 sequences are SEHNR and FQNEAQ (reference sequence). The CDR3 sequence is 13 residues long. The CDR3: CASRGTVNTEAFF. Written as DNA, the CDR3 is TGTGCCAGCAGAGGGACAGTCAACACTGAAGCTTTCTTT.

V usage is TRBV6-5 and J usage is TRBJ2-3; D is tentatively TRBD1 or TRBD2 (5 bases each). CDR3 length equals 15 residues. Germline CDR1 and CDR2: MNHEY and SVGAGI. Trimming took off 1 base at V and 5 bases at J, with 13 bases between the two ends. The CDR3, as DNA: TGTGCCAGCAGTTACTATTCCGGGGCAATAGATACGCAGTATTTT. It codes for CASSYYSGAIDTQYF.

The chain recombines TRBV7-2 with TRBJ2-7; 9 bases fit TRBD2. The V gene's germline CDR1 is SGHTA and CDR2 FQGNSA. Trimming took 6 bases from V and 1 from J; bases not matched to a gene: 4. The CDR3 contains 14 residues. The CDR3 bases are TGTGCCAGCAGAGCGGGAGGCGATTCCTACGAGCAGTACTTC. This sequence encodes CASRAGGDSYEQYF.

The rearrangement joins TRBV15 to TRBJ2-7; TRBD1 agrees at 7 bases. Per germline, CDR1 LNHNV and CDR2 YYDKDF (reference sequence). There are 16 residues in the CDR3. V shed 4 bases, J shed 0 bases, and the junction held 9 bases outside the gene matches. CDR3 sequence: CATSTRRQGASYEQYF. The CDR3 coding sequence is TGTGCCACCAGCACCCGTCGACAGGGAGCCTCCTACGAGCAGTACTTC.

The genes are TRBV6-5 and TRBJ2-5; 7 bases agree with TRBD2. From germline, CDR1 is MNHEY and CDR2 SVGAGI. Trimming cost V 8 bases and J 1 base; bases outside gene matches: 10. This CDR3 has 15 amino acids. The CDR3 sequence: CASSRWGGSQETQYF. In DNA form, the CDR3 reads TGTGCCAGCTCCCGGTGGGGGGGATCCCAAGAGACCCAGTACTTC.

This CDR3 reads CASSSTSGTYNEQFF. In DNA form, the CDR3 reads TGTGCCAGCAGCTCGACTAGCGGGACTTACAATGAGCAGTTCTTC. This sequence joins TRBV11-2 and TRBJ2-1; 11 nucleotides line up with TRBD2. The germline CDR1 and CDR2 sequences are SGHAT and FQNNGV. V trimming: 4 bases; J trimming: 4 bases; junction bases outside the gene matches: 3. The CDR3 is made up of 15 amino acids.

The chain links TRBV2 to TRBJ2-1; 7 bases match TRBD1. CDR1 is SNHLY and CDR2 is FYNNEI in the germline V gene. The CDR3 covers 15 residues. The trim removed 1 base at V and 7 bases at J, leaving 7 bases unmatched. The CDR3 here is CASSEELEGANEQFF. CDR3 in DNA: TGTGCCAGCAGTGAAGAACTAGAGGGGGCGAATGAGCAGTTCTTC.

This chain links TRBV6-6 with TRBJ1-4, with 8 bases that match TRBD1. Germline CDR1 MNHNY, CDR2 SVGAGI (reference sequence). V gave up 0 bases and J gave up 10 bases; unmatched junction bases: 7. The CDR3 contains 15 residues. The CDR3: CASSYSGQDKPKLFF. In nucleotides, the CDR3 is TGTGCCAGCAGTTACTCGGGACAGGATAAGCCAAAACTGTTTTTT.

This chain links TRBV4-3 with TRBJ2-7; 7 positions match TRBD2. The CDR3 loop spans 17 amino acids. CDR1 and CDR2 (germline): LGHNA, YSLEER. V lost 0 bases and J lost 7; bases outside the gene matches: 15. Here the CDR3 DNA reads TGCGCCAGCAGCCAAGATGCCCGGGGTAGCGGAGCGGGGGAGCAGTACTTC. Its translation is CASSQDARGSGAGEQYF.

The V and J genes are TRBV9 and TRBJ2-7, with D unresolved. The CDR3 consists of 13 residues. V shed 0 bases and J shed 3 bases, with 7 bases lying between them. Germline V CDR1 and CDR2: SGDLS, YYNGEE. CDR3 loop: CASSVAIDYEQYF. In nucleotides, the CDR3 is TGTGCCAGCAGCGTAGCGATTGACTACGAGCAGTACTTC.

This chain connects TRBV30 to TRBJ2-1; maybe TRBD2 (5 bases). V was trimmed by 3 bases and J by 0 bases, leaving 6 bases between them. The CDR3 is 13 residues long. Germline V gene data show CDR1 as GTSNPN and CDR2 as SVGIG (reference sequence). DNA of the CDR3: TGTGCCTGGAGAGGAGGCTCCTACAATGAGCAGTTCTTC. Its translation is CAWRGGSYNEQFF.

The rearrangement joins TRBV13 to TRBJ2-4; the match to TRBD2 covers 7 bases. CDR1 PRHDT and CDR2 FYEKMQ come from the germline V gene (reference sequence). The V gene end was trimmed by 4 bases and the J gene end by 3 bases; junction bases not matched to a gene: 9. The CDR3 contains 16 residues. Here the CDR3 reads CASSSGGLLGKNIQYF. The CDR3 DNA sequence: TGTGCCAGCAGCTCGGGGGGACTTCTCGGCAAAAACATTCAGTACTTC. Drawing the rest from reference TRBV13 and TRBJ2-4, the complete variable domain is AAGVIQSPRHLIKEKRETATLKCYPIPRHDTVYWYQQGPGQDPQFLISFYEKMQSDKGSIPDRFSAQQFSDYHSELNMSSLELGDSALYFCASSSGGLLGKNIQYFGAGTRLSVL.

The sample holds one count of this clone. V is TRBV5-1 and J is TRBJ2-1; 7 bases match TRBD1. CDR3 length: 15 residues. CDR1 and CDR2 from the germline V gene are SGHRS and YFSETQ. Germline trimming cut 6 bases from V and 3 bases from J; bases unmatched to any gene: 9. CDR3 DNA sequence: TGCGCCAGCATGCAGGGGGTAGGTGGCTACAATGAGCAGTTCTTC. Its protein product is CASMQGVGGYNEQFF.

The chain employs TRBV5-1 and TRBJ1-5; D unresolved. The germline V and J ends were trimmed by 4 bases and 0 bases, with 8 bases remaining between them. The CDR3 has 14 amino acids. Germline V lookup: CDR1 SGHRS, CDR2 YFSETQ. CDR3 loop: CASSLDRSNQPQHF. As DNA, the CDR3 is TGCGCCAGCAGCCTCGACCGTAGCAATCAGCCCCAGCATTTT. The full variable domain, rest sourced from reference TRBV5-1 and TRBJ1-5, is KAGVTQTPRYLIKTRGQQVTLSCSPISGHRSVSWYQQTPGQGLQFLFEYFSETQRNKGNFPGRFSGRQFSNSRSEMNVSTLELGDSALYLCASSLDRSNQPQHFGDGTRLSIL.

V gene TRBV6-5 combines with J gene TRBJ2-5, with 8 bases aligning to TRBD1. In germline, CDR1 is MNHEY, CDR2 SVGAGI. J gave up 1 base and V 5 bases, and 3 bases lay outside the gene matches. The CDR3 extends over 14 amino acids. CDR3 region: CASSPGTGQETQYF. The CDR3 nucleotides are TGTGCCAGCAGTCCGGGGACAGGCCAAGAGACCCAGTACTTC.

This chain connects TRBV18 to TRBJ2-3; 8 nucleotides align to TRBD2. CDR3 length: 17 amino acids. In germline, CDR1 is KGHSH, CDR2 LQKENI. V lost 5 bases to trimming and J lost 3 bases; unmatched junction nucleotides: 13. The DNA of the CDR3 is TGTGCCAGCTCAGTATCCTATCCGGGACTAGGAACAGATACGCAGTATTTT. It translates to CASSVSYPGLGTDTQYF.

V gene TRBV6-6 combines with J gene TRBJ2-2, with 7 bases matching TRBD2. The CDR3 covers 16 residues. Germline loops: CDR1 MNHNY, CDR2 SVGAGI (reference sequence). Germline trimming cut 7 bases from V and 3 bases from J; bases unmatched to any gene: 11. CDR3 nucleotides: TGTGCCAGCAACCCCCGGGGAGGGGAGTACACCGGGGAGCTGTTTTTT. This sequence encodes CASNPRGGEYTGELFF.

The rearrangement links TRBV30 to TRBJ1-4; 7 nucleotides line up with TRBD1. The CDR3 runs 16 residues. The V gene end was trimmed by 2 bases and the J gene end by 5 bases; junction bases not matched to a gene: 11. Germline V lookup: CDR1 GTSNPN, CDR2 SVGIG (reference sequence). In DNA, the CDR3 is TGTGCCTGGAGTCTAGGGGGCATGACTAACAATGAAAAACTGTTTTTT. It specifies CAWSLGGMTNNEKLFF. Supplemented by reference TRBV30 and TRBJ1-4, the full variable domain reads SQTIHQWPATLVQPVGSPLSLECTVEGTSNPNLYWYRQAAGRGLQLLFYSVGIGQISSEVPQNLSASRPQDRQFILSSKKLLLSDSGFYLCAWSLGGMTNNEKLFFGSGTQLSVL.

V is TRBV7-2 and J is TRBJ2-1; 7 bases align to TRBD2. Unmatched junction bases numbered 2, after V lost 3 bases and J lost 0 bases. The CDR3 loop spans 15 amino acids. The germline CDR1 and CDR2 sequences are SGHTA and FQGNSA. As DNA, the CDR3 is TGTGCCAGCAGCTTCGGCGGGAGCTCCTACAATGAGCAGTTCTTC. Encoded protein: CASSFGGSSYNEQFF.

V gene TRBV29-1 combines with J gene TRBJ2-7, with 8 bases fitting TRBD2. Germline CDR1 reads SQVTM; CDR2 reads ANQGSEA. This CDR3 is built from 14 residues. Germline trimming cut 7 bases from V and 1 base from J; bases unmatched to any gene: 9. CDR3 in DNA: TGCAGCGCTTTACTCGCGGGAGGATCCTACGAGCAGTACTTC. Translation: CSALLAGGSYEQYF.